One and the same sample provided the 31 T cell receptor beta chains below, sequenced in a study of T cells in Graves' hyperthyroidism and ophthalmopathy. Amplification targeted TCR beta CDR3 regions from RNA transcripts. The HTBI primer set served for first-round RT-PCR of the TCR CDR3. TCRdb re-called the multiplex PCR reads with MiXCR, one entry per CDR3 protein. The table shows 550,000 to 600,000 distinct CDR3 sequences, with more than 45% occurring only once. Material for sequencing was peripheral blood or thyroid tissue (not recorded which). The origin of the receptors is an adult woman with Graves' disease, either hyperthyroidism or ophthalmopathy (not recorded which).

The rearrangement joins TRBV2 to TRBJ1-2, with no clear D. CDR3 length: 13 residues. Germline CDR1 and CDR2: SNHLY and FYNNEI. V lost 4 bases and J 2 bases, leaving 8 bases between the germline ends. CDR3 bases: TGTGCCAGCAGTGGGAAAATAAACTATGGCTACACCTTC. Residues: CASSGKINYGYTF.

The chain has TRBV14 and TRBJ1-2; possibly TRBD1 for D (6 bases). Trimming left V 4 bases short and J 5 bases short, with 20 bases between. The CDR3 loop spans 16 amino acids. The germline CDR1 and CDR2 sequences are SGHDN and FVKESK. CDR3 amino acids: CASSPEWNRAQYGYTF. The CDR3 DNA reads TGTGCCAGCAGCCCCGAGTGGAACAGGGCACAGTATGGCTACACCTTC.

V gene TRBV9 combines with J gene TRBJ2-6; tentative D call: TRBD2 (6 bases). The CDR3 runs 20 residues. V lost 1 base, J lost 4 bases, and 24 bases lay in between. The germline V gene has CDR1 SGDLS and CDR2 YYNGEE. CDR3 DNA sequence: TGTGCCAGCAGCGTACGCTTGAGGGAGGCCACTTTCTCAGGGGCCAACGTCCTGACTTTC. Protein sequence: CASSVRLREATFSGANVLTF.

This clonotype has a count of ten or more. The chain combines TRBV7-9 with TRBJ1-4; D not certain. CDR1 is SEHNR, CDR2 FQNEAQ, per germline (reference sequence). Deletions cut 1 base from V and 13 bases from J, with 13 bases between. There are 13 residues in the CDR3. The DNA of the CDR3 is TGTGCCAGCAGCTTAGTACTTTCGGGCACACTGTTTTTT. Amino acids: CASSLVLSGTLFF.

J is TRBJ1-6 and V is TRBV7-8; D is possibly TRBD1 (5 bases). Germline lookup yields CDR1 SGHVS and CDR2 FQNEAQ. CDR3 length: 13 amino acids. Trimming left V 1 base short and J 14 bases short, with 12 bases between. The CDR3: CASSLVGGASLHF. The CDR3, as DNA: TGTGCCAGCAGCTTAGTCGGGGGAGCCTCCCTCCACTTT. Full variable domain (outside the CDR3, taken from reference TRBV7-8 and TRBJ1-6): GAGVSQSPRYKVAKRGQDVALRCDPISGHVSLFWYQQALGQGPEFLTYFQNEAQLDKSGLPSDRFFAERPEGSVSTLKIQRTQQEDSAVYLCASSLVGGASLHFGNGTRLTVT.

This clonotype was counted ten times or more. The J gene is TRBJ2-7, the V gene TRBV7-8; 10 bases are a match to TRBD2. The CDR3 runs 16 residues. J gave up 5 bases and V 5 bases, and 12 bases lay outside the gene matches. Germline loops: CDR1 SGHVS, CDR2 FQNEAQ. The CDR3 region has the DNA TGTGCCAGCAGCCGGGACCTAGCGGGAGTTGGGAACGAGCAGTACTTC. This gives the protein CASSRDLAGVGNEQYF.

V and J are TRBV19 and TRBJ1-3; tentatively, D is TRBD1 (6 bases). V was trimmed by 4 bases and J by 3 bases, leaving 19 bases between them. Germline V gene data show CDR1 as LNHDA and CDR2 as SQIVND (reference sequence). This CDR3 is 17 amino acids long. The CDR3 region has the DNA TGTGCCAGTAGTACGGAACCGGGACACATAATTGGAAACACCATATATTTT. Encoded protein: CASSTEPGHIIGNTIYF.

Only one count was recorded for this clonotype. The V gene is TRBV5-1, the J gene TRBJ2-1; 13 positions match TRBD2. Trimming took 4 bases from V and 8 from J; bases not matched to a gene: 12. The germline gives CDR1 SGHRS, CDR2 YFSETQ. The CDR3 has 17 amino acids. In nucleotides, the CDR3 is TGCGCCAGCAGCATAACCGGACTAGCGGGAGTTATGTATGAGCAGTTCTTC. Its protein product is CASSITGLAGVMYEQFF.

This clonotype was recorded once. The chain couples TRBV19 to TRBJ2-7, with unresolved D. In germline, CDR1 is LNHDA, CDR2 SQIVND (reference sequence). The length of the CDR3 is 15 residues. Trimming removed 2 bases from V and 4 bases from J, with 15 bases in between. This CDR3 reads CASSIIVGSGYEQYF. CDR3 nucleotides: TGTGCCAGTAGTATAATTGTGGGATCTGGTTACGAGCAGTACTTC.

As regards this clonotype: At one end the junction does not follow the germline gene, possibly because of a read error. The rearrangement links TRBV20-1 to TRBJ2-6; TRBD1 is a possible D gene (5 bases). Germline V gene sequence: CDR1 DFQATT, CDR2 SNEGSKA (reference sequence). The CDR3 consists of 11 residues. The CDR3 sequence is CSASQGQTEAF. CDR3 DNA sequence: TGCAGTGCTAGCCAGGGCCAGACTGAAGCTTTC.

In this sample, this clonotype turned up many times. V gene TRBV5-5 combines with J gene TRBJ1-1, with D uncertain. The CDR3 consists of 13 residues. Per germline, CDR1 SGHKS and CDR2 YYEKEE (reference sequence). V gave up 8 bases and J gave up 3 bases, with 14 bases separating them. Here the CDR3 reads CASRPIIYTEAFF. The CDR3, as DNA: TGTGCCAGTCGGCCAATAATCTACACTGAAGCTTTCTTT.

In this sample, this clonotype turned up many times. The CDR3 region is CASSVGQVNTEAFF. CDR3 coding DNA: TGTGCCAGCAGCGTAGGCCAGGTGAACACTGAAGCTTTCTTT. The V call is TRBV9, the J call TRBJ1-1; D not certain. The germline gives CDR1 SGDLS, CDR2 YYNGEE. The CDR3 covers 14 residues. V was clipped by 0 bases and J by 0 bases, with 6 bases between them.

Of note for this clonotype: A clone one base away is much larger, so this may be a read error. The CDR3 protein is CASSHIAQQCEQYF. The DNA of the CDR3 is TGTGCCAGCAGCCACATTGCCCAGCAGTGCGAGCAGTACTTC. This chain joins TRBV7-9 and TRBJ2-7; D is unclear. Per the germline V gene, CDR1 is SEHNR and CDR2 is FQNEAQ (reference sequence). This CDR3 comprises 14 residues. V shed 5 bases and J shed 6 bases, with 17 bases lying between them.

Comment on this clonotype: A read error is likely, as this CDR3 ends without the conserved phenylalanine or tryptophan. The CDR3 region is CASSVGGGNDNSPLHL. The CDR3 DNA reads TGTGCCAGCAGCGTGGGGGGAGGGAACGATAATTCACCCCTCCACCTT. The chain links TRBV12-3 or TRBV12-4 to TRBJ1-6, with D perhaps TRBD1 (5 bases). This CDR3 spans 16 amino acids. With 6 bases removed from V and 5 bases from J, the gap between germline ends came to 17 bases.

This chain uses TRBV7-9 with TRBJ1-1; the match to TRBD1 covers 8 bases. The CDR3 contains 15 residues. The V segment lost 5 bases and the J segment 3 bases; nucleotides outside the gene matches: 8. In germline, CDR1 is SEHNR, CDR2 FQNEAQ (reference sequence). This CDR3 reads CASSAGQGTDTEAFF. The CDR3 coding sequence is TGTGCCAGCAGCGCCGGACAGGGTACGGACACTGAAGCTTTCTTT.

In this sample, this clonotype turned up many times. This rearrangement joins TRBV9 to TRBJ1-6; TRBD1 agrees at 8 bases. The CDR3 loop spans 16 amino acids. Trimming at V came to 6 bases and at J to 0 bases, leaving 5 bases not matched to a gene. CDR1 is SGDLS and CDR2 is YYNGEE in the germline V gene. The CDR3 sequence: CASNRQGSSYNSPLHF. CDR3 DNA: TGTGCCAGCAATCGACAGGGGAGCTCCTATAATTCACCCCTCCACTTT.

For this clonotype: This sequence may be a read error, since a much larger clone differs from it by one base. The genes are TRBV10-3 and TRBJ1-5; D gene ambiguous. Germline CDR1 and CDR2: ENHRY and SYGVKD. This CDR3 comprises 16 residues. With 6 bases removed from V and 0 bases from J, the gap between germline ends came to 15 bases. CDR3 residues: CAISPRPGYSNQPQHF. In DNA form, the CDR3 reads TGTGCCATCAGCCCTCGTCCCGGTTATAGCAATCAGCCCCAGCATTTT.

The chain has TRBV2 and TRBJ2-6; 10 bases map to TRBD1. V gave up 6 bases and J gave up 1 base; unmatched junction bases: 6. Germline lookup yields CDR1 SNHLY and CDR2 FYNNEI. The CDR3 totals 17 residues. The CDR3 protein is CASRTGGQPSGANVLTF. The CDR3 nucleotides are TGTGCCAGCAGGACAGGGGGCCAACCATCTGGGGCCAACGTCCTGACTTTC.

In the case of this clonotype: It may be a read error: a sequence one base away is much more abundant. The chain has TRBV7-2 and TRBJ1-4; maybe TRBD1 (5 bases). CDR3 length equals 15 residues. Trimming removed 4 bases at V and 3 bases at J, with 12 bases between. Germline V gene data show CDR1 as SGHTA and CDR2 as FQGNSA. Here the CDR3 DNA reads TGTGCCAGCAGCTCTGGGGCCGGAGCTAATGAAAAACTGTTTTTT. Translated: CASSSGAGANEKLFF.

The table lists this clonotype with many counts. The chain recombines TRBV11-2 with TRBJ2-2; D uncertain. This CDR3 spans 13 amino acids. Germline loops: CDR1 SGHAT, CDR2 FQNNGV. V was cut by 0 bases and J by 5 bases, with 4 bases left in between. CDR3 residues: CASSLDLTGELFF. The CDR3 bases are TGTGCCAGCAGCTTAGACCTTACCGGGGAGCTGTTTTTT.

The chain links TRBV7-8 to TRBJ2-7; maybe TRBD1 (5 bases). Germline CDR1 and CDR2: SGHVS and FQNEAQ. V lost 5 bases, J lost 4 bases, and 18 bases lay in between. CDR3 length equals 15 residues. Written as DNA, the CDR3 is TGTGCCAGCAGCCAAGGGGCCATACGGCAATACGAGCAGTACTTC. Translated, it gives CASSQGAIRQYEQYF.

This clonotype was picked up a small number of times. The chain couples TRBV29-1 to TRBJ2-7, with D unclear. Trimming shortened V by 4 bases and J by 0 bases, and 10 bases separated the two germline ends. This CDR3 spans 13 amino acids. The germline V gene has CDR1 SQVTM and CDR2 ANQGSEA. The CDR3 spells CSVVPWGSYEQYF. Written as DNA, the CDR3 is TGCAGCGTTGTGCCGTGGGGCTCCTACGAGCAGTACTTC.

In this sample, this clonotype turned up many times. The chain is built from TRBV7-6 and TRBJ1-1; TRBD1 is a possible D gene (5 bases). Germline values: CDR1 SGHVS, CDR2 FNYEAQ. V lost 5 bases, J lost 4 bases, and 14 bases lay in between. This CDR3 has 14 amino acids. The DNA of the CDR3 is TGTGCCAGCAGCCTCAAGGCGGGACGCACTGAAGCTTTCTTT. Translating gives CASSLKAGRTEAFF.

The chain has TRBV10-3 and TRBJ2-5; the D is unclear. CDR3 size: 13 residues. V was cut by 3 bases and J by 5 bases, with 10 bases left in between. Germline CDR1 ENHRY, CDR2 SYGVKD. CDR3: CAISDWGAETQYF. As DNA, the CDR3 is TGTGCCATCAGTGATTGGGGTGCTGAGACCCAGTACTTC.

This chain connects TRBV29-1 to TRBJ2-5; D is unresolved. V shed 7 bases and J shed 5 bases, with 23 bases lying between them. This CDR3 is 15 amino acids long. From germline, CDR1 is SQVTM and CDR2 ANQGSEA. CDR3 bases: TGCAGCGCGGACGTCGGCTGGGCGGTCGGTGAGACCCAGTACTTC. It yields the protein CSADVGWAVGETQYF. Looking up the rest from reference TRBV29-1 and TRBJ2-5 gives the full variable domain: SAVISQKPSRDICQRGTSLTIQCQVDSQVTMMFWYRQQPGQSLTLIATANQGSEATYESGFVIDKFPISRPNLTFSTLTVSNMSPEDSSIYLCSADVGWAVGETQYFGPGTRLLVL.

This clonotype was counted ten times or more. CDR3 sequence: CASSQVGRATYEQYF. The CDR3 DNA reads TGCGCCAGCAGCCAAGTTGGGCGGGCCACCTACGAGCAGTACTTC. The chain combines TRBV4-1 with TRBJ2-7, with D perhaps TRBD2 (5 bases). The germline gives CDR1 MGHRA, CDR2 YSYEKL. This CDR3 spans 15 amino acids. V was cut by 1 base and J by 2 bases, with 12 bases left in between.

This clonotype was seen ten or more times. This rearrangement joins TRBV6-1 to TRBJ1-1; the D is unclear. The V and J ends lost 7 bases and 8 bases respectively, with 11 bases between them. CDR1 MNHNS and CDR2 SASEGT come from the germline V gene. The length of the CDR3 is 11 residues. The CDR3 bases are TGTGCCAGCACCTGGATATCGGAAGCTTTCTTT. This translates into CASTWISEAFF.

The chain carries TRBV5-1 and TRBJ2-6; D uncertain. Trimming took off 6 bases at V and 0 bases at J, with 7 bases between the two ends. Per germline, CDR1 SGHRS and CDR2 YFSETQ. CDR3 length: 14 amino acids. As DNA, the CDR3 is TGCGCCAGCACCCAGGCCTCTGGGGCCAACGTCCTGACTTTC. As protein: CASTQASGANVLTF.

The chain employs TRBV20-1 and TRBJ2-2; the D is unclear. The V gene lost 0 bases and the J gene lost 8 bases, with 10 bases spanning the gap. The CDR3 is 13 amino acids. Per germline, CDR1 DFQATT and CDR2 SNEGSKA (reference sequence). CDR3 in amino acids: CSARDRLGGELFF. The CDR3 DNA reads TGCAGTGCTAGAGATAGGTTGGGGGGGGAGCTGTTTTTT.

The table lists this clonotype with many counts. The chain combines TRBV2 with TRBJ2-2; D not resolved. The CDR3 contains 13 residues. The germline CDR1 and CDR2 sequences are SNHLY and FYNNEI. Trimming removed 2 bases from V and 1 base from J, with 2 bases in between. In DNA form, the CDR3 reads TGTGCCAGCAGTGAACAGAACACCGGGGAGCTGTTTTTT. It yields the protein CASSEQNTGELFF.

The chain employs TRBV20-1 and TRBJ1-2, with no clear D. CDR1 is DFQATT, CDR2 SNEGSKA, per germline (reference sequence). Trimming shortened V by 7 bases and J by 4 bases, and 7 bases separated the two germline ends. This CDR3 region has 10 residues. This CDR3 is CSVPVYGYTF. CDR3 in DNA: TGCAGTGTACCCGTCTATGGCTACACCTTC.